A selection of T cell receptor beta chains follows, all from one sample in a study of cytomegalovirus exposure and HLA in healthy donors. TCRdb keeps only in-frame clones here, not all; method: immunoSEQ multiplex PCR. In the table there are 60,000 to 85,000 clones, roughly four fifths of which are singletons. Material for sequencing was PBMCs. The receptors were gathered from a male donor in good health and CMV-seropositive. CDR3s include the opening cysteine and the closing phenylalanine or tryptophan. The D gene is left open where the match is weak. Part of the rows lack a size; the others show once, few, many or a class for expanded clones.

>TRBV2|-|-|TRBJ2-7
TGTGCCAGCAGTGAACAGGGTTTCGTCTACGAGCAGTACTTC
CASSEQGFVYEQYF
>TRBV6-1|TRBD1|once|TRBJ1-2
TGTGCCAGCAGCCTGACAGGGCCAGGGGGCTACACCTTC
CASSLTGPGGYTF
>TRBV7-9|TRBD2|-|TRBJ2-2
TGTGCCAGCAGCCCGGCTAGCGGGAGTGGCACCGGGGAGCTGTTTTTT
CASSPASGSGTGELFF
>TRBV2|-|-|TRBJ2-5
TGTGCCAGCAAGGGGGTCCAAGAGACCCAGTACTTC
CASKGVQETQYF
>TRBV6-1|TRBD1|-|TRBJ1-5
TGTGCCAGCAGAGGACAGGGAGGGCAGCCCCAGCATTTT
CASRGQGGQPQHF
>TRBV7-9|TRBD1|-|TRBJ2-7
TGTGCCAGCAGCTCCTGGAGGGGACAGGGGGCTTACGAGCAGTACTTC
CASSSWRGQGAYEQYF
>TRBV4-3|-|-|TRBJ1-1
TGCGCCAGCAGCCAAGAACCGCCTAGGAGTGGTAGGGGGAACACTGAAGCTTTCTTT
CASSQEPPRSGRGNTEAFF
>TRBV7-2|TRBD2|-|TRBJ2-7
TGTGCCAGCAGCTTCAAGCGGGAATACGAGCAGTACTTC
CASSFKREYEQYF
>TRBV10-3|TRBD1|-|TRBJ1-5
TGTGCCATCAGTGATAGTTGGGCGGACAGGGAGAATCAGCCCCAGCATTTT
CAISDSWADRENQPQHF
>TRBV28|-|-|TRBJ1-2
TGCGCCAGCAGTTTATCGGCTAACTATGGCTACACCTTC
CASSLSANYGYTF
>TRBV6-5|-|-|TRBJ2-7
TGTGCCAGCAGTTACGCGGGGACAGCTTACGAGCAGTACTTC
CASSYAGTAYEQYF
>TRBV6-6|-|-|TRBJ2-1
TGTGCCAGCACCCAAAAGAGCCCTTCCTACAATGAGCAGTTCTTC
CASTQKSPSYNEQFF
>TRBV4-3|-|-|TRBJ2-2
TGCGCCAGCAGCCCGGGGTCGCCGAACACCGGGGAGCTGTTTTTT
CASSPGSPNTGELFF
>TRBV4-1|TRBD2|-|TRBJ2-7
TGCGCCAGCAGCCAAGATAAACTAGGACTAGGCGGGCAGGTCGAGCAGTACTTC
CASSQDKLGLGGQVEQYF
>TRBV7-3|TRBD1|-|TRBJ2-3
TGTGCCAGCAGCCGGGGGACAGGACCAGACACGCAGTATTTT
CASSRGTGPDTQYF
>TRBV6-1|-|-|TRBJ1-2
TGTGCCAGCAGTGTTAGGGGGGGGTTGGGGCCTAACTATGGCTACACCTTC
CASSVRGGLGPNYGYTF
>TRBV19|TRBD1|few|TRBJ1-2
TGTGCCAGTAGTCCTGGTGGGACAGTGAAGGCTAACTATGGCTACACCTTC
CASSPGGTVKANYGYTF
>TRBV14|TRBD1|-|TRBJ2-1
TGTGCCAGCAGCCTAAACCAGGGGGCGCCTAGCAATGAGCAGTTCTTC
CASSLNQGAPSNEQFF
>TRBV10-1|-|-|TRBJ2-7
TGCGCCAGCAGCGTATTGGGGCGCGAGTTGTACTTC
CASSVLGRELYF
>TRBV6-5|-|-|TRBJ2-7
TGTGCCAGCAGTTACTCGAGCTCCTACGAGCAGTACTTC
CASSYSSSYEQYF
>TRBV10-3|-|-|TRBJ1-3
TGTGCCATCAGTACAGGGAACTCTGGAAACACCATATATTTT
CAISTGNSGNTIYF
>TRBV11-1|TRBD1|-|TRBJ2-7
TGTGCCAGCAGCACACCCGGGACAGTACCCTACGAGCAGTACTTC
CASSTPGTVPYEQYF
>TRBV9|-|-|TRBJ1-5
TGTGCCAGCAGCGTAGGAGCATTAGAGGGACAGCCCCAGCATTTT
CASSVGALEGQPQHF
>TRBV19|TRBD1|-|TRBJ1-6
TGTGCCAGTAGTGCTACCGGGACAGGGGATTCACCCCTCCACTTT
CASSATGTGDSPLHF
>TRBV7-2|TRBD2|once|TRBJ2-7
TGTGCCAGCAGCCCAAGACTAGCGGGGTCGAGCGAGCAGTACTTC
CASSPRLAGSSEQYF
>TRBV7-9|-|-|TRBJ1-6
TGTGCCAGCAGGAGGGACGGAGGGAATTCACCCCTCCACTTT
CASRRDGGNSPLHF
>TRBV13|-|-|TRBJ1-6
TGTGCCAGCAGATCAAGACAGGACAGCTCCTATAATTCACCCCTCCACTTT
CASRSRQDSSYNSPLHF
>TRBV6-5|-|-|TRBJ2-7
TGTGCCAGCGCGGGACAGACATCGTTCTCCTACGAGCAGTACTTC
CASAGQTSFSYEQYF
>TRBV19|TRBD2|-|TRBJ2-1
TGTGCCAGTAGTCAGGGAACTGGCGGGAGGGTAAATGAGCAGTTCTTC
CASSQGTGGRVNEQFF
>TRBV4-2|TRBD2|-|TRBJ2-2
TGTGCCAGCAGCCAACAACTAGCGGGGGCCACCGGGGAGCTGTTTTTT
CASSQQLAGATGELFF
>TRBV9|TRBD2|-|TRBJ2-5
TGTGCCAGCAGCTATGGAGGGACTAGCAAGGAGACCCAGTACTTC
CASSYGGTSKETQYF
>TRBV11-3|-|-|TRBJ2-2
TGTGCCAGCACCACTAACACCGGGGAGCTGTTTTTT
CASTTNTGELFF
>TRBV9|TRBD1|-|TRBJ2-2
TGTGCCAGCAGCGTAACAGGGGAATCATCCGGGGAGCTGTTTTTT
CASSVTGESSGELFF
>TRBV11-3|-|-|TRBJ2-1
TGTGCCAGCAGCTTAGGGTCATGGAGTGAGCAGTTCTTC
CASSLGSWSEQFF
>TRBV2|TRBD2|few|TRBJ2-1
TGTGCCAGCAGCCAAGGACTAGCGGCAAGCGGGGAGCAGTTCTTC
CASSQGLAASGEQFF
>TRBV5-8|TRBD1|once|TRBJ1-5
TGTGCCAGCAGCGAGGACAGGGTCTTCTCGACGTACCAGCCCCAGCATTTT
CASSEDRVFSTYQPQHF
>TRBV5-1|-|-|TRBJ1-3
TGCGCCAGCAGGCAGGCAGATCTCTCTGGAAACACCATATATTTT
CASRQADLSGNTIYF
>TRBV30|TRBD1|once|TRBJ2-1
TGTGCCTGGAGATATGACAGGGATATTAATGAGCAGTTCTTC
CAWRYDRDINEQFF
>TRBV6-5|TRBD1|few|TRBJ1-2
TGTGCCAGCAGTTACTCTAGGACAGGGGGCTCGTATGGCTACACCTTC
CASSYSRTGGSYGYTF
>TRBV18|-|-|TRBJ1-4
TGTGCCAGCTCACGTGACAAAGCAACTAATGAAAAACTGTTTTTT
CASSRDKATNEKLFF
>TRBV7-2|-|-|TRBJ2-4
TGTGCCAGCAGCCTCCTCCATACAGGGATAAACATTCGGTACTTC
CASSLLHTGINIRYF
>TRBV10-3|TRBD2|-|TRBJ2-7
TGTGCCACAAAGACTAGCGGGGGATCCTACGAGCAGTACTTC
CATKTSGGSYEQYF